The 25 T cell receptor beta chains presented below share a single source sample, sequenced in a study of T-cell reconstitution after alpha-beta-depleted transplantation in children (dated by TCRdb to 2016 to 2018). The sample's treatment or condition, from its label and the paper: allogeneic hematopoietic cell transplantation with graft depleted of TCRalphabeta T cells and CD19 B cells. Library prep was done by PCR. This sample was sequenced with an Illumina HiSeq 2500. Molecular barcoding was employed in the preparation of TCR libraries, with unique molecular identifiers being used to normalize TCRbeta repertoire quantification. TCRdb trimmed public reads at Q25 via fastp, called clones via MiXCR and kept in-frame beta chains. Rows with a matching CDR3 protein are joined into one entry that keeps the most common DNA and genes. This sample comprises 600,000 to 700,000 distinct CDR3 sequences, less than 15% of them detected only once. The ten largest clones add up to roughly 0.77% of the sample.

This specimen was PBMCs, taken before TCRalphabeta/CD19-depleted stem cell transplant. These receptors came from a girl aged 2-15 years with congenital amegakaryocytic thrombocytopenia, due to receive a stem cell transplant.

This clonotype was counted many times. J is TRBJ2-4 and V is TRBV4-1; D might be TRBD1 (6 bases). This CDR3 is built from 16 residues. The V end lost 2 bases, the J end lost 1 base, and 12 bases lay between the germline ends. Germline-derived CDR1 and CDR2 are MGHRA and YSYEKL. This CDR3 is CASSQPTGKAKNIQYF. The CDR3 DNA sequence: TGCGCCAGCAGCCAACCCACAGGGAAGGCCAAAAACATTCAGTACTTC.

The sample holds a few counts of this clonotype. The chain joins TRBV25-1 to TRBJ2-7, with TRBD2 matching over 8 bases. The CDR3 length is 14 residues. CDR1 and CDR2 (germline): MGHDK, SYGVNS. Losses at the gene ends were 7 bases for V and 0 bases for J; bases not matched to a gene: 5. CDR3 in amino acids: CASTPGLDSYEQYF. The CDR3 DNA is TGTGCCAGCACACCGGGACTAGACTCCTACGAGCAGTACTTC.

The chain combines TRBV12-5 with TRBJ2-1; 7 bases align to TRBD2. There are 14 residues in the CDR3. Unmatched junction bases numbered 7, after V lost 9 bases and J lost 2 bases. Germline V CDR1 and CDR2: LGHNT, FRNRAP. The CDR3 DNA follows: TGTGCTAGCACTGACGGGAGGCCCTACAATGAGCAGTTCTTC. It translates to CASTDGRPYNEQFF. The full variable domain, its missing parts supplied by reference TRBV12-5 and TRBJ2-1, is DARVTQTPRHKVTEMGQEVTMRCQPILGHNTVFWYRQTMMQGLELLAYFRNRAPLDDSGMPKDRFSAEMPDATLATLKIQPSEPRDSAVYFCASTDGRPYNEQFFGPGTRLTVL.

This clonotype was seen many times. The chain links TRBV9 to TRBJ2-1, with D unclear. The CDR3 sequence is 13 residues long. Trimming pared 4 bases from V and 7 bases from J, leaving 12 bases between. CDR1 SGDLS and CDR2 YYNGEE come from the germline V gene. As DNA, the CDR3 is TGTGCCAGCAGCCCGCCGAGGCGGAATGAGCAGTTCTTC. Amino acids: CASSPPRRNEQFF.

J is TRBJ1-3 and V is TRBV5-8; 7 positions match TRBD1. V shed 2 bases, J shed 0 bases, and the junction held 2 bases outside the gene matches. The CDR3 totals 15 residues. The germline V gene has CDR1 SGHTS and CDR2 YDEGEE. The CDR3, as DNA: TGTGCCAGCAGCTTCGACAGGGTCTCTGGAAACACCATATATTTT. It encodes CASSFDRVSGNTIYF.

The sample holds many counts of this clonotype. The chain joins TRBV5-1 to TRBJ2-7; possibly TRBD2 for D (7 bases). The CDR3 consists of 16 residues. Trimming stripped 2 bases from V and 4 bases from J, with 19 bases between. Germline V lookup: CDR1 SGHRS, CDR2 YFSETQ. This CDR3 reads CASSFIGGGGVYEQYF. CDR3 DNA sequence: TGCGCCAGCAGCTTTATCGGGGGAGGGGGTGTTTACGAGCAGTACTTC. Full variable domain (outside the CDR3, taken from reference TRBV5-1 and TRBJ2-7): KAGVTQTPRYLIKTRGQQVTLSCSPISGHRSVSWYQQTPGQGLQFLFEYFSETQRNKGNFPGRFSGRQFSNSRSEMNVSTLELGDSALYLCASSFIGGGGVYEQYFGPGTRLTVT.

The sample holds a few counts of this clonotype. The CDR3 DNA follows: TGCGCCAGCAGCTACATAGCGGGAGGGGGAGAGACCCAGTACTTC. It codes for CASSYIAGGGETQYF. The V and J genes are TRBV5-1 and TRBJ2-5; TRBD2 aligns across 11 bases. Germline V CDR1 and CDR2: SGHRS, YFSETQ. The V and J ends lost 3 bases and 4 bases, in that order; junction bases with no gene match: 5. The CDR3 has 15 amino acids.

This clonotype was observed a few times. The V call is TRBV5-1, the J call TRBJ2-7; 10 bases map to TRBD1. Unmatched junction bases numbered 6, after V lost 3 bases and J lost 3 bases. The CDR3 is made up of 15 amino acids. Per the germline V gene, CDR1 is SGHRS and CDR2 is YFSETQ. The CDR3 sequence is CASSWTGTGVYEQYF. The DNA for the CDR3 is TGCGCCAGCAGCTGGACCGGGACAGGGGTCTACGAGCAGTACTTC.

The V gene is TRBV5-1, the J gene TRBJ1-5, with D possibly TRBD1 on 6 matching bases. Germline CDR1 SGHRS, CDR2 YFSETQ. The CDR3 consists of 14 residues. The V end was cut by 0 bases, the J end by 6 bases, with 10 bases between. The DNA of the CDR3 is TGCGCCAGCAGCTTGGTGGGGGGCAGTCAGCCCCAGCATTTT. Its protein product is CASSLVGGSQPQHF.

Many counts were recorded for this clonotype. The genes are TRBV21-1 and TRBJ2-1; TRBD1 is taken as the D call from the table, unchecked against the DNA. TRBV21-1 is described as a pseudogene. CDR3 size: 14 residues. CDR3 region: CASSRTAGNNEQFF. In DNA form, the CDR3 reads TGTGCCAGCAGCAGGACCGCCGGGAACAATGAGCAGTTCTTC.

The chain recombines TRBV10-3 with TRBJ2-1; the D gene is possibly TRBD2 (5 bases). Germline loops: CDR1 ENHRY, CDR2 SYGVKD. Between the trimmed V and J ends, which lost 5 bases and 0 bases, there was a span of 8 bases. The CDR3 length is 14 residues. CDR3 in amino acids: CAISRTGSYNEQFF. The CDR3 nucleotides read TGTGCCATCAGTCGGACTGGCTCCTACAATGAGCAGTTCTTC.

This clonotype was counted at least ten times. The chain combines TRBV20-1 with TRBJ2-1; D remains unclear. CDR3 size: 14 residues. V shed 3 bases and J shed 10 bases, with 19 bases lying between them. Per the germline V gene, CDR1 is DFQATT and CDR2 is SNEGSKA (reference sequence). The CDR3 here is CSASLRSWAWEQFF. The CDR3 DNA is TGCAGTGCTAGTTTGAGGAGTTGGGCTTGGGAGCAGTTCTTC.

V gene TRBV9 combines with J gene TRBJ2-5; the D gene could be TRBD1 or TRBD2 (6 bases each). The germline V and J ends were trimmed by 0 bases and 4 bases, with 16 bases remaining between them. The germline V gene has CDR1 SGDLS and CDR2 YYNGEE. The CDR3 runs to 16 residues. The CDR3 spells CASSVEGGVGRETQYF. The CDR3 DNA reads TGTGCCAGCAGCGTAGAGGGGGGAGTGGGGCGAGAGACCCAGTACTTC.

This clonotype appeared a few times. The chain carries TRBV12-3 or TRBV12-4 and TRBJ2-7; 9 nucleotides line up with TRBD1. This CDR3 comprises 15 residues. Trimming took 6 bases from V and 4 from J; bases not matched to a gene: 10. The chain's CDR3 is CASRVRTGEQYEQYF. The CDR3 DNA reads as TGTGCCAGCAGGGTAAGGACAGGGGAGCAATACGAGCAGTACTTC.

This clonotype was observed a few times. This chain joins TRBV7-9 and TRBJ2-7, with 7 bases aligning to TRBD2. This CDR3 comprises 20 residues. Germline CDR1 is SEHNR and CDR2 is FQNEAQ (reference sequence). The V segment lost 1 base and the J segment 1 base; nucleotides outside the gene matches: 19. CDR3: CASSLVVRGSLAEPSYEQYF. The CDR3 DNA reads as TGTGCCAGCAGCTTAGTAGTCCGGGGTAGTCTAGCGGAGCCTTCCTACGAGCAGTACTTC.

This clonotype was observed at least ten times. V is TRBV5-1 and J is TRBJ2-3, with 9 bases matching TRBD2. The CDR3 runs to 21 residues. J was trimmed by 0 bases and V by 2 bases; bases with no gene match: 19. CDR1 and CDR2 (germline): SGHRS, YFSETQ. CDR3 sequence: CASSFGFGQNSGSVSTDTQYF. The CDR3 DNA is TGCGCCAGCAGCTTTGGATTCGGGCAAAATAGCGGGAGCGTAAGCACAGATACGCAGTATTTT. The whole variable domain, filled in from reference TRBV5-1 and TRBJ2-3, reads KAGVTQTPRYLIKTRGQQVTLSCSPISGHRSVSWYQQTPGQGLQFLFEYFSETQRNKGNFPGRFSGRQFSNSRSEMNVSTLELGDSALYLCASSFGFGQNSGSVSTDTQYFGPGTRLTVL.

In this sample, this clonotype turned up many times. The V gene is TRBV5-1, the J gene TRBJ1-6; 8 bases map to TRBD1. J lost 9 bases, V lost 6 bases, and 11 bases had no gene match. The CDR3 consists of 15 residues. Per germline, CDR1 SGHRS and CDR2 YFSETQ. Here the CDR3 reads CASTTLGQGGSPLHF. CDR3 bases: TGCGCCAGCACCACCCTCGGACAGGGAGGTTCACCCCTCCACTTT. Drawing the rest from reference TRBV5-1 and TRBJ1-6, the complete variable domain is KAGVTQTPRYLIKTRGQQVTLSCSPISGHRSVSWYQQTPGQGLQFLFEYFSETQRNKGNFPGRFSGRQFSNSRSEMNVSTLELGDSALYLCASTTLGQGGSPLHFGNGTRLTVT.

Regarding this clonotype: This may be a read error: a much more frequent sequence differs by one nucleotide. The chain has TRBV5-6 and TRBJ1-1; D possibly corresponds to TRBD1 (5 bases). V lost 2 bases and J 0 bases, leaving 29 bases between the germline ends. The CDR3 runs 21 residues. CDR1 is SGHDT, CDR2 YYEEEE, per germline. In nucleotides, the CDR3 is TGTGCCAGCAGCTTTAAAGTTTTCGCGGGGCTTAAGGACATGGTGAACACTGAAGCTTTCTTT. Translation gives CASSFKVFAGLKDMVNTEAFF.

The table lists this clonotype with many counts. V gene TRBV5-1 combines with J gene TRBJ1-2; possible D gene TRBD1, 6 bases. V lost 3 bases, J lost 2 bases, and 17 bases lay in between. Germline V gives CDR1 SGHRS, CDR2 YFSETQ. The length of the CDR3 is 16 residues. CDR3 protein: CASSSPGTTLNYGYTF. Written as DNA, the CDR3 is TGCGCCAGCAGCTCGCCCGGGACAACCCTGAACTATGGCTACACCTTC.

The chain has TRBV5-1 and TRBJ2-1; tentative D call: TRBD2 (6 bases). V was trimmed by 1 base and J by 2 bases, leaving 13 bases between them. The CDR3 sequence is 16 residues long. Germline CDR1 SGHRS, CDR2 YFSETQ. CDR3 nucleotides: TGCGCCAGCAGCTTGACAGGCGGAGGGGCCTACAATGAGCAGTTCTTC. Translating gives CASSLTGGGAYNEQFF. The full variable domain, completed using reference TRBV5-1 and TRBJ2-1, is KAGVTQTPRYLIKTRGQQVTLSCSPISGHRSVSWYQQTPGQGLQFLFEYFSETQRNKGNFPGRFSGRQFSNSRSEMNVSTLELGDSALYLCASSLTGGGAYNEQFFGPGTRLTVL.

This clonotype was observed at least ten times. This chain links TRBV7-6 with TRBJ2-1, with D uncertain. Trimming left V 2 bases short and J 0 bases short, with 11 bases between. Germline loops: CDR1 SGHVS, CDR2 FNYEAQ. The CDR3 length is 16 residues. The CDR3 here is CASSLPSKPSYNEQFF. The CDR3 region has the DNA TGTGCCAGCAGCTTACCCTCGAAACCCTCCTACAATGAGCAGTTCTTC.

This clonotype was counted many times. This chain uses TRBV5-1 with TRBJ2-1, with 7 bases lining up with TRBD1. CDR3 length: 13 residues. The V gene's germline CDR1 is SGHRS and CDR2 YFSETQ. Trimming cost V 1 base and J 14 bases; bases outside gene matches: 9. The CDR3 region has the DNA TGCGCCAGCAGCTTGAGTGGGAGCCAGGGGGAGTTCTTC. It is translated as CASSLSGSQGEFF.

V is TRBV4-1 and J is TRBJ2-5; 7 positions match TRBD2. Germline assignment: CDR1 MGHRA and CDR2 YSYEKL. The trim removed 0 bases at V and 4 bases at J, leaving 5 bases unmatched. The CDR3 has 15 amino acids. The CDR3 DNA reads TGCGCCAGCAGCCAAGACGCGGGAGTCCGAGAGACCCAGTACTTC. This sequence encodes CASSQDAGVRETQYF.

This clonotype was seen at least ten times. This chain links TRBV12-3 or TRBV12-4 with TRBJ2-5; D not certain. V was clipped by 6 bases and J by 5 bases, with 10 bases between them. This CDR3 is 12 amino acids long. CDR3 DNA: TGTGCCAGCAGCCACCGTCCCGAGACCCAGTACTTC. This translates into CASSHRPETQYF.

This rearrangement joins TRBV6-1 to TRBJ2-7; D unresolved. Germline loops: CDR1 MNHNS, CDR2 SASEGT. This CDR3 spans 15 amino acids. The V end was cut by 6 bases, the J end by 0 bases, with 15 bases between. CDR3 in amino acids: CASRSGVADSYEQYF. DNA for the CDR3: TGTGCCAGCAGATCCGGAGTTGCCGACTCCTACGAGCAGTACTTC.